The next 4 T cell receptor beta chains were all read from a single sample in a study of regulatory T cells in long-lasting Graves disease. In building TCR beta libraries, iRepertoire HTBI primers were used together with Arm-PCR of CDR3 regions. TCRdb itself ran the multiplex PCR reads through MiXCR, one entry per CDR3 protein. The sample records 300,000 to 500,000 distinct CDR3 sequences, 20% being singletons. Time point denoted: persistent/refractory GD, antithyroid drugs over 5 years with positive TRAb. PBMC-extracted RNA yielded the TCR library. Sample: peripheral blood mononuclear cells (PBMCs), taken when the disease was refractory, from a patient treated with antithyroid drugs. Source of these receptors: a female donor with Graves disease.

This clonotype was seen more than once but under ten times. CDR3 loop: CASTTTGGGNQPQHF. CDR3 nucleotide sequence: TGTGCCAGTACCACGACAGGAGGCGGCAATCAGCCCCAGCATTTT. This chain joins TRBV19 and TRBJ1-5; D is possibly TRBD1 (6 bases). The V gene's germline CDR1 is LNHDA and CDR2 SQIVND (reference sequence). The CDR3 spans 15 residues. V was cut by 7 bases and J by 2 bases, with 15 bases left in between.

The CDR3 DNA is TGTGCCAGCAGTTACCTTCGGGACCCTAATGAAAAACTGTTTTTT. Protein product: CASSYLRDPNEKLFF. V usage is TRBV6-5 and J usage is TRBJ1-4; tentatively, D is TRBD1 (5 bases). V dropped 2 bases and J dropped 3 bases, with 10 bases sitting between them. Per germline, CDR1 MNHEY and CDR2 SVGAGI. This CDR3 is 15 amino acids long.

This clonotype was recorded many times. The gene calls are TRBV2 and TRBJ2-7; D is perhaps TRBD2 (5 bases). Trimming removed 5 bases at V and 1 base at J, with 12 bases between. This CDR3 region has 14 residues. Germline V gene sequence: CDR1 SNHLY, CDR2 FYNNEI. Here the CDR3 DNA reads TGTGCCAGCAGTCGGGGATCCCTGTCCTACGAGCAGTACTTC. This codes for CASSRGSLSYEQYF.

Here the CDR3 reads CASSHGHEQYF. CDR3 DNA: TGCGCCAGCAGCCATGGCCACGAGCAGTACTTC. The chain couples TRBV4-1 to TRBJ2-7; no firm D call. The V end lost 3 bases, the J end lost 5 bases, and 5 bases lay between the germline ends. Germline CDR1 and CDR2: MGHRA and YSYEKL. This CDR3 comprises 11 residues.